This T cell receptor (beta chain) was recovered during a study of cytomegalovirus exposure and HLA in healthy donors. PCR used 60 Vbeta primers and 13 Jbeta primers. Clones were sequenced by immunoSEQ multiplex PCR, and TCRdb holds only the in-frame ones, with some missing. The sample shows 95,000 to 100,000 clones, approximately 85% of them seen only once. This clone was seen a handful of times. Its antigen is unidentified. The same CDR3 arises from other DNA sequences in this sample as well. Trimming shortened V by 5 bases and J by 3 bases, and 10 bases separated the two germline ends. The CDR3 covers 13 residues. Germline V gene lookup returns CDR1 MDHEN and CDR2 SYDVKM. Study-wide results and caveats: A later analysis linked a missense DCLRE1C variant to TCR beta V- and J-gene trimming. In an earlier analysis, most TCR beta V segments were productive about 87% or about 30% of the time.

The clonotype was recovered from a man between 25 and 39 years old in good health and CMV-seronegative. Sample: PBMCs. The V call is TRBV28, the J call TRBJ1-1, with a weak D call TRBD1 (6 bases). In nucleotides, the CDR3 is TGTGCCAGCAGTAACAGGGCTTACACTGAAGCTTTCTTT. It yields the protein CASSNRAYTEAFF.